This T cell receptor (beta chain) was recorded in a study of T and B cells in COVID-19 patients (dated by TCRdb to about 2020). With respect to the entire study: Using TRB and IGH repertoire sequencing of peripheral blood, the study characterized adaptive immunity in COVID-19 patients who had active infection or had recovered. A recovered cohort comprised roughly 19 patients contributing about 20 samples, mostly after mild to moderate COVID-19 managed as outpatients. A median age of approximately 32 years was recorded in the recovered cohort versus roughly 72 years in the active-infection cohort. In the active-infection cohort, about 60% of the roughly 20 patients were critically ill and required mechanical ventilation or ECMO. Comorbidities linked to unfavorable COVID-19 outcome were present in about 90% of the 20 patients in the active-infection cohort. The repository of TCR and BCR sequences included more than 55 time points from around 35 patients, and more than 7.5 million TCR sequences were analysed. A couple of patients were included in both the recovered and active cohorts because samples were available from active disease and after recovery. For the repertoire analyses, the comparison was an age-matched reference group of roughly 37 healthy donors who were negative for COVID-19 antibodies. As many as 9 follow-up blood samples were taken per patient, and some of the samples covered different disease stages within the same individual. General conclusions and limits of the study: Strongly skewed TRBV/TRBJ gene usage was reported in patients with COVID-19. The cohort was judged too small for assessing how HLA contributes to COVID-19 susceptibility or severity. Blood samples obtained from mildly ill patients during symptoms, as well as early samples obtained from severe cases, were available only in scarce numbers. Specific T cell subsets (CD4+/Treg/CD8+) and sorted SARS-CoV-2-responsive or tetramer+ T cells had not yet been sequenced, and these experiments were ongoing. The reported TCR clusters were said to need prospective validation before any clinical use. During active COVID-19 the TRB repertoires were highly clonal, but at recovery diversity and richness rose above the levels seen in healthy donors. A total of 2,331 exclusive TCR clusters, including a few dozen low-pGen clusters, were found in the recovered cohort.

By its share of the sample, this clonotype is large (0.1 to 1%). Its antigen is unknown. Nothing much larger sits one base from this clone, and base qualities are not available. Genomic DNA extracted from blood was used in amounts of roughly 240-500 ng for amplification of TRB repertoires. Instrument used: Illumina MiSeq. Multiplex PCR with BIOMED2 TRB-A/B primer pools was used to amplify TRB rearrangements. Illumina-compatible adapters and 7-nucleotide sample barcodes were added to the amplicons in two consecutive PCRs. All library PCRs used Phusion HS II polymerase. Amplicons were gel-purified with the NucleoSpin Gel and PCR Clean-up kit, quantified on Qubit, and pooled at approximately 4 nM. Amplicon pool quality was checked on an Agilent 2100 Bioanalyzer before Illumina next-generation sequencing. In the source study's methods: TRB rearrangements were annotated with MiXCR 3.0.8 using the default MiXCR reference library. Sequences with fewer than 2 reads and non-productive reads were filtered out, and every unique CDR3 nucleotide sequence was treated as a single clone. Clonality, diversity, richness and V-J gene usage were calculated in R 3.5.1. TCR clustering by CDR3 similarity used GLIPH2, with generation probabilities calculated by OLGA. Only GLIPH2 clusters containing at least four unique TCR clonotypes present in at least three individuals were kept. TCRdb applied fastp at Q25 and MiXCR to the public reads, then kept only in-frame beta chains. Merged by CDR3 protein, the rows form single entries marked with the most common genes and DNA. The V and J calls come from TCRdb's annotation, not from the publication. For this sample the table gives 4,800 or so distinct CDR3 sequences, of which about 33% were detected only once. Around 24% of the sample lies in the top ten.

The CDR3, from cysteine to phenylalanine, totals 15 residues. The CDR3 DNA has 45 bases and is translated from base 1. V has 1 base trimmed and J has 3 bases trimmed; junction bases matching no gene number 3. CDR1 and CDR2 are drawn from the germline V gene (reference sequence): LNHDA, SQIVND. The specimen sequenced was blood. The sequence links TRBV19 to TRBJ2-1, with 7 bases matching TRBD2. The sequence was obtained from a human donor who had recovered from COVID-19. The DNA is TGTGCCAGTAGTATAGGGAGCGGGGACTACAATGAGCAGTTCTTC. It specifies CASSIGSGDYNEQFF.